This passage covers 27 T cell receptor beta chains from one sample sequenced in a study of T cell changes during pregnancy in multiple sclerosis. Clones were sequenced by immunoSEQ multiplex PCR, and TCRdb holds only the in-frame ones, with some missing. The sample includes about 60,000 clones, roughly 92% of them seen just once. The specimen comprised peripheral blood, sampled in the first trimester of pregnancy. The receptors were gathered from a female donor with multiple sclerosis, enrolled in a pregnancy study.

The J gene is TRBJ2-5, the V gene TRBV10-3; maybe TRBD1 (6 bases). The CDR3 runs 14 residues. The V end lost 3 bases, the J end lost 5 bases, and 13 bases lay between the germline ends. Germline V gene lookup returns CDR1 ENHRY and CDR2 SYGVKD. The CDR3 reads CAISERGGRETQYF. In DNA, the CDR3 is TGTGCCATCAGTGAACGTGGGGGCCGGGAGACCCAGTACTTC.

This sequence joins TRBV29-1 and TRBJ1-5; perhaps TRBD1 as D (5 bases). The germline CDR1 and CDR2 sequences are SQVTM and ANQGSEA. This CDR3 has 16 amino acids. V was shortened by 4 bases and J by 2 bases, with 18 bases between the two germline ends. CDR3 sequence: CSVAVFGRGGNQPQHF. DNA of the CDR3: TGCAGCGTTGCCGTTTTTGGGAGGGGAGGCAATCAGCCCCAGCATTTT.

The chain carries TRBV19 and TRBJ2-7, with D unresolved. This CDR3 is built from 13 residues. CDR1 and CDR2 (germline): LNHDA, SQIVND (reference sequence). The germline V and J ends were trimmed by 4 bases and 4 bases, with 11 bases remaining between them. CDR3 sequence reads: CASSTRPGYEQYF. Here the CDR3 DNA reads TGTGCCAGTAGTACCCGCCCGGGTTACGAGCAGTACTTC.

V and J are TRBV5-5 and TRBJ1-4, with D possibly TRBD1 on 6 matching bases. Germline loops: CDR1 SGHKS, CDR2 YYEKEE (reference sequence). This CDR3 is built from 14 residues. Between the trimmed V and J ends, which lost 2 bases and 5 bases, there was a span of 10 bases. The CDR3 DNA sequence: TGTGCCAGCAGCTTTACAGGGATGAATGAAAAACTGTTTTTT. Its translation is CASSFTGMNEKLFF. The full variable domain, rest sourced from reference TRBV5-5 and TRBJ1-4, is DAGVTQSPTHLIKTRGQQVTLRCSPISGHKSVSWYQQVLGQGPQFIFQYYEKEERGRGNFPDRFSARQFPNYSSELNVNALLLGDSALYLCASSFTGMNEKLFFGSGTQLSVL.

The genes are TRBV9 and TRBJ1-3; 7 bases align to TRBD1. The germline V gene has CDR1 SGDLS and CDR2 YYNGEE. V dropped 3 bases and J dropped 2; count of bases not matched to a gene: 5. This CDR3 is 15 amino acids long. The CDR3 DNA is TGTGCCAGCAGCGGAGTGGGACAGCCTGGAAACACCATATATTTT. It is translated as CASSGVGQPGNTIYF.

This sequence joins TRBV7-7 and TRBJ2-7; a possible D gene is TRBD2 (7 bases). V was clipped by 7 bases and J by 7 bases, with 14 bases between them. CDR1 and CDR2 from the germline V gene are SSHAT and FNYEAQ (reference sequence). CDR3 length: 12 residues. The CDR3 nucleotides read TGTGCCAGCAAGAAGGGGGGGGAGGAGCAGTACTTC. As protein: CASKKGGEEQYF. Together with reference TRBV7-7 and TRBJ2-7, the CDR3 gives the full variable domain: GAGVSQSPRYKVTKRGQDVTLRCDPISSHATLYWYQQALGQGPEFLTYFNYEAQPDKSGLPSDRFSAERPEGSISTLTIQRTEQRDSAMYRCASKKGGEEQYFGPGTRLTVT.

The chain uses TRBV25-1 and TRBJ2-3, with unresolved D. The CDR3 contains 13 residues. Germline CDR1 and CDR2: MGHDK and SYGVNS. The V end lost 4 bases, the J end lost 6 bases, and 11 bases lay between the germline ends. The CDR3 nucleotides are TGTGCCAGCAGTGCCCGGTGGGCCGATACGCAGTATTTT. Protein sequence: CASSARWADTQYF.

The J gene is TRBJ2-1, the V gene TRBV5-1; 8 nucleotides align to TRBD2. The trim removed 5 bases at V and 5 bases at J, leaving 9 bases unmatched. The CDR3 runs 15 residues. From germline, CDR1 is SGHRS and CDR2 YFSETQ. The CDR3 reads CASRETGGLNNEQFF. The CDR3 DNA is TGCGCCAGCAGGGAGACGGGGGGGCTGAACAATGAGCAGTTCTTC.

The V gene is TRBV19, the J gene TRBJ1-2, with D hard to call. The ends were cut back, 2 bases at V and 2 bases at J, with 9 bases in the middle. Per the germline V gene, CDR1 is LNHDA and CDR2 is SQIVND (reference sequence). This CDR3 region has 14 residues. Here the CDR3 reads CASSIRGSNYGYTF. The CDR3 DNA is TGTGCCAGTAGTATAAGAGGTTCCAACTATGGCTACACCTTC.

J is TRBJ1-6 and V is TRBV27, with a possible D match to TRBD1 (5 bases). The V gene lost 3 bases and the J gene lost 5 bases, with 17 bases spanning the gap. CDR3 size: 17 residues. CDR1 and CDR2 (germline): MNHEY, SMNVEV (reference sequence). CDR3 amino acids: CASSFGPRTSNNSPLHF. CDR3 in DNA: TGTGCCAGCAGTTTCGGACCTAGGACATCGAATAATTCACCCCTCCACTTT.

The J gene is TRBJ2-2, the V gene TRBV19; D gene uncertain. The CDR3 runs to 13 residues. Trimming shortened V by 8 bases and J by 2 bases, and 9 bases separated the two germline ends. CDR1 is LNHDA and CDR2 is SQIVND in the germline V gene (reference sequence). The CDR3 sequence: CASEDKNTGELFF. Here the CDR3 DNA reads TGTGCCAGTGAGGATAAAAACACCGGGGAGCTGTTTTTT.

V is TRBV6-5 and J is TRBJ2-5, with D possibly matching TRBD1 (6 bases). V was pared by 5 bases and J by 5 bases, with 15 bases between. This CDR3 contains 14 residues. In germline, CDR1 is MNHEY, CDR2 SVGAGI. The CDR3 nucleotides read TGTGCCAGCAGTGTACTCACAGGGCTTGAGACCCAGTACTTC. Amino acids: CASSVLTGLETQYF.

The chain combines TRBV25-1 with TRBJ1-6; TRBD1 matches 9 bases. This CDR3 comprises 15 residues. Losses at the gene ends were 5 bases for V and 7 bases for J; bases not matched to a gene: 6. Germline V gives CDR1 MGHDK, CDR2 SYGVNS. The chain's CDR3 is CASSPDRGPNSPLHF. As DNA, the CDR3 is TGTGCCAGCAGTCCGGACAGGGGACCGAATTCACCCCTCCACTTT.

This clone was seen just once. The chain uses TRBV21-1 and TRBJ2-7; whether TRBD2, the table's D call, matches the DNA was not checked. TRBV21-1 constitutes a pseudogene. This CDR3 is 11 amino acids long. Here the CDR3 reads CASSKVGGESF. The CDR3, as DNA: TGTGCCAGCAGCAAAGTTGGAGGGGAGAGTTTC.

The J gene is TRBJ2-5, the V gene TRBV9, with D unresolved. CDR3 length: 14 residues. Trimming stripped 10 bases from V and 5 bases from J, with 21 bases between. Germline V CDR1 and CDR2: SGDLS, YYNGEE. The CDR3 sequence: CASSSQASGETQYF. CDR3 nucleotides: TGTGCCTCTTCGAGCCAGGCATCAGGCGAGACCCAGTACTTC.

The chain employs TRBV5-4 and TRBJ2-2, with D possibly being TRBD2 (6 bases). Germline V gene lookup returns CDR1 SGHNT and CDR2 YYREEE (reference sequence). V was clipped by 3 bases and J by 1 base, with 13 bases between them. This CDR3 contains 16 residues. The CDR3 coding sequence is TGTGCCAGCAGCTCCCTCGGGCGGGGGAACACCGGGGAGCTGTTTTTT. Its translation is CASSSLGRGNTGELFF.

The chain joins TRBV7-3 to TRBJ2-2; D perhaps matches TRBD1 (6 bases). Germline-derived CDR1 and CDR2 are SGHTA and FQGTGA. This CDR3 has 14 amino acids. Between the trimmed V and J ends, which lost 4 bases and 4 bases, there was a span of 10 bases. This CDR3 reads CASSSSTGTGELFF. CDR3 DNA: TGTGCCAGCAGCTCGTCGACAGGCACCGGGGAGCTGTTTTTT.

The CDR3 nucleotides are TGTGCCAGCAGCGCATCAGGATTCTCTGGAAACACCATATATTTT. Its protein is CASSASGFSGNTIYF. This chain links TRBV7-2 with TRBJ1-3, with no clear D. Trimming shortened V by 5 bases and J by 0 bases, and 11 bases separated the two germline ends. The CDR3 sequence is 15 residues long. CDR1 is SGHTA, CDR2 FQGNSA, per germline. Complete variable domain (other parts from reference TRBV7-2 and TRBJ1-3): GAGVSQSPSNKVTEKGKDVELRCDPISGHTALYWYRQSLGQGLEFLIYFQGNSAPDKSGLPSDRFSAERTGGSVSTLTIQRTQQEDSAVYLCASSASGFSGNTIYFGEGSWLTVV.

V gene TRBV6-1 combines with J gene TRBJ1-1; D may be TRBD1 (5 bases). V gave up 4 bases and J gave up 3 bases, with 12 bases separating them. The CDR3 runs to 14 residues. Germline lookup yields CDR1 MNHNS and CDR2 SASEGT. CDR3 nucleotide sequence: TGTGCCAGCAGTGCCCGGGGGGTCTACACTGAAGCTTTCTTT. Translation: CASSARGVYTEAFF.

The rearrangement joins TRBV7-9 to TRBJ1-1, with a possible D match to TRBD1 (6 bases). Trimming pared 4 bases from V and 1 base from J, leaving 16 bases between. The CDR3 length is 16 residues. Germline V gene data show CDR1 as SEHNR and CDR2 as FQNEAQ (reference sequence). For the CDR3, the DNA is TGTGCCAGCAGCTCTACCCCGGGACAAACGAACACTGAAGCTTTCTTT. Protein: CASSSTPGQTNTEAFF.

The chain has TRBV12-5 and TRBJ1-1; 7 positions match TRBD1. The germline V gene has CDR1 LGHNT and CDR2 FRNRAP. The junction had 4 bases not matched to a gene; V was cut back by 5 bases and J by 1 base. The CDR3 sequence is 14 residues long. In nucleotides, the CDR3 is TGTGCTAGTGGTGAACAGGGGAGGAACACTGAAGCTTTCTTT. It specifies CASGEQGRNTEAFF.

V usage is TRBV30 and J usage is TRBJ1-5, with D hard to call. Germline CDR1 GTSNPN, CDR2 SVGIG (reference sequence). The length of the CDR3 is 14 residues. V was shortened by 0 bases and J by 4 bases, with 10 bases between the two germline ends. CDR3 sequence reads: CAWSVHSGNQPQHF. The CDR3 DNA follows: TGTGCCTGGAGTGTACACAGTGGGAATCAGCCCCAGCATTTT.

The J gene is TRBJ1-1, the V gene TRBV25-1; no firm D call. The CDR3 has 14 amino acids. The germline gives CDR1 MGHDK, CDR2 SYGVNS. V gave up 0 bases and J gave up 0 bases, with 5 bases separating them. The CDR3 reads CASSEYLLNTEAFF. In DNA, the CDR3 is TGTGCCAGCAGTGAATATCTCTTGAACACTGAAGCTTTCTTT. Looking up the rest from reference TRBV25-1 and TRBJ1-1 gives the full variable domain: EADIYQTPRYLVIGTGKKITLECSQTMGHDKMYWYQQDPGMELHLIHYSYGVNSTEKGDLSSESTVSRIRTEHFPLTLESARPSHTSQYLCASSEYLLNTEAFFGQGTRLTVV.

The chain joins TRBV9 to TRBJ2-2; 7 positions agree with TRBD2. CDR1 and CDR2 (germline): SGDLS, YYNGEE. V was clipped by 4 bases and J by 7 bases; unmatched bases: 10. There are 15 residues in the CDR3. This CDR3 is CASSFAGDRGGELFF. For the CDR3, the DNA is TGTGCCAGCAGCTTCGCGGGGGATCGGGGCGGGGAGCTGTTTTTT.

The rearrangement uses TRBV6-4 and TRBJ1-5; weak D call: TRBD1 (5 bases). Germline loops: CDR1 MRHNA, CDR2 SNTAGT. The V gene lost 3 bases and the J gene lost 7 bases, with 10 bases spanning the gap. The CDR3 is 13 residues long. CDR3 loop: CASSDRGGQPQHF. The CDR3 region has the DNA TGTGCCAGCAGTGATAGGGGAGGGCAGCCCCAGCATTTT.

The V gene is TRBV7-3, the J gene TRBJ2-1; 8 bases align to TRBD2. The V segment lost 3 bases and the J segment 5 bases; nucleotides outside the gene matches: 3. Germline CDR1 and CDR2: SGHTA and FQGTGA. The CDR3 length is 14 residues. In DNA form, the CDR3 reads TGTGCCAGCAGCTTGACTAGCGCCGACAATGAGCAGTTCTTC. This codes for CASSLTSADNEQFF.

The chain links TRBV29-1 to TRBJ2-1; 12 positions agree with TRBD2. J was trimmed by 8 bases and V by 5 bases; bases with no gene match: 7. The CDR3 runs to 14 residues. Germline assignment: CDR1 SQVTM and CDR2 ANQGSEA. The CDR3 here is CSVSPLAGGHEQFF. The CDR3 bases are TGCAGCGTTAGTCCGCTAGCGGGGGGGCATGAGCAGTTCTTC.